These T cell receptor beta chains were read from a single sample in a study of T cells in Graves' hyperthyroidism and ophthalmopathy. From the multiplex PCR reads, TCRdb called clonotypes with MiXCR, one entry per CDR3 protein. Counted here are hundreds of thousands of distinct CDR3 sequences, 45% occurring once; the ten biggest clones make up 6.5% to 9%. Sequencing was done on a sample of peripheral blood or thyroid tissue (not recorded which). Receptors were obtained from an adult man with Graves' disease, either hyperthyroidism or ophthalmopathy (not recorded which). The CDR3 runs from the conserved cysteine through the conserved F or W. The D gene is left open where the match is weak. Clone size, where shown, is once, few, many, or a class for clones that have expanded.

TRBV20-1	TRBJ2-5	many	.	CSASRQTFRETQYF	TGCAGTGCTAGTCGGCAGACGTTCAGGGAGACCCAGTACTTC
TRBV7-9	TRBJ2-5	.	TRBD1	CASSPRQGAQETQYF	TGTGCCAGCTCCCCTCGACAGGGTGCACAAGAGACCCAGTACTTC
TRBV9	TRBJ2-5	once	TRBD1	CASRADRVGEETQYF	TGTGCCAGCAGGGCCGACAGGGTAGGCGAAGAGACCCAGTACTTC
TRBV24-1	TRBJ1-4	once	.	CATAPRVAGDEKLFF	TGTGCCACCGCCCCCAGAGTAGCGGGAGATGAAAAACTGTTTTTT
TRBV10-3	TRBJ2-7	.	TRBD2	CAASLAASYEQYF	TGTGCCGCCTCACTAGCGGCTTCCTACGAGCAGTACTTC
TRBV5-4	TRBJ2-7	.	TRBD2	CASSRASGGEQYF	TGTGCCAGCAGCCGGGCCAGCGGGGGCGAGCAGTACTTC
TRBV5-1	TRBJ2-2	.	.	CASRTRTDTGELFF	TGCGCCAGCAGGACTAGGACCGACACCGGGGAGCTGTTTTTT
TRBV2	TRBJ1-5	few	.	CASSSAGGLQPQHF	TGTGCCAGCAGCAGCGCCGGCGGTTTACAGCCCCAGCATTTT
TRBV29-1	TRBJ1-3	.	.	CSVDRDGNTIYF	TGCAGCGTCGATCGGGACGGAAACACCATATATTTT
TRBV9	TRBJ1-2	many	.	CASSFGRADGYTF	TGTGCCAGCAGCTTTGGACGGGCCGATGGCTACACCTTC
TRBV29-1	TRBJ2-5	.	.	CSVAGFGNTIYFGETQYF	.
TRBV12-3/TRBV12-4	TRBJ1-1	.	TRBD1	CASSLRDRAFF	TGTGCCAGCAGTTTAAGGGACAGGGCTTTCTTT
TRBV2	TRBJ1-5	few	.	CASSPDRTGQPQHF	TGTGCCAGCAGCCCAGACAGGACTGGACAGCCCCAGCATTTT
TRBV19	TRBJ1-4	few	.	CASSIVDTNEKLFF	TGTGCCAGTAGTATCGTGGACACTAATGAAAAACTGTTTTTT
TRBV4-1	TRBJ2-7	.	TRBD2	CASSLLSGRARGEQYF	TGTGCCAGCAGCTTGCTGAGCGGGAGGGCTAGAGGCGAGCAGTACTTC
TRBV7-2	TRBJ2-7	few	.	CASSQDTYEQYF	TGCGCCAGCAGCCAAGACACGTACGAGCAGTACTTC
TRBV10-3	TRBJ2-7	.	.	CAISVDPVSYEQYF	TGTGCCATCAGTGTCGACCCTGTCTCCTACGAGCAGTACTTC
TRBV7-9	TRBJ2-5	.	.	CASSQSRGQETQYF	TGTGCCAGCAGCCAGTCCCGGGGCCAAGAGACCCAGTACTTC
TRBV19	TRBJ1-1	.	.	CASSIYAANTEAFF	TGTGCCAGTAGTATATATGCGGCGAACACTGAAGCTTTCTTT
TRBV20-1	TRBJ1-1	few	.	CSARSDGPQRAFF	TGCAGTGCTAGATCTGACGGGCCTCAACGTGCTTTCTTT
TRBV7-9	TRBJ1-1	few	.	CASSSGTINEAFF	TGTGCCAGCAGCTCTGGGACAATAAATGAAGCTTTCTTT
TRBV20-1	TRBJ2-7	many	TRBD2	CSASRSTSGRAGEQYF	TGCAGTGCTAGTCGATCGACTAGCGGGAGGGCAGGCGAGCAGTACTTC
TRBV20-1	TRBJ1-6	few	.	CSARVEGLSNSPLHF	TGCAGTGCTAGAGTGGAGGGTCTATCGAATTCACCCCTCCACTTT
TRBV7-9	TRBJ2-7	few	TRBD1	CASSLSADRETLEQYF	TGTGCCAGCAGCTTGTCGGCGGACAGGGAAACGCTCGAGCAGTACTTC
TRBV12-3/TRBV12-4	TRBJ2-5	.	TRBD1	CASSPGQANQETQYF	TGTGCCAGCAGTCCCGGACAGGCGAACCAAGAGACCCAGTACTTC
TRBV9	TRBJ1-1	many	TRBD1	CASSPDRGTLEAFF	TGTGCCAGCAGTCCGGACAGGGGCACCCTTGAAGCTTTCTTT
TRBV6-1	TRBJ1-6	.	.	CASRREGVGSYNSPLHF	TGTGCCAGTCGCAGGGAGGGGGTGGGCTCCTATAATTCACCCCTCCACTTT
TRBV2	TRBJ1-6	.	.	CASCDRDGYSPLHF	TGTGCCAGCTGTGACCGGGACGGTTATTCACCCCTCCACTTT
TRBV7-3	TRBJ1-1	.	TRBD1	CASRSTGENTEAFF	TGTGCCAGCAGATCAACAGGGGAGAACACTGAAGCTTTCTTT
TRBV29-1	TRBJ1-1	few	.	CSVDGLGQGGNTEAFF	TGCAGCGTTGACGGATTGGGGCAGGGAGGGAACACTGAAGCTTTCTTT
TRBV24-1	TRBJ2-7	.	TRBD1	CATSDFGATTGEQYF	TGTGCCACCAGTGATTTCGGGGCCACGACAGGGGAGCAGTACTTC
TRBV2	TRBJ1-2	.	.	CASRIWTGIYGYTF	TGTGCCAGCAGGATCTGGACGGGAATCTATGGCTACACCTTC
TRBV5-1	TRBJ2-5	few	TRBD1	CASSFGQGAKETQYF	TGCGCCAGCAGCTTTGGACAGGGGGCTAAGGAGACCCAGTACTTC
TRBV19	TRBJ2-5	few	TRBD2	CASSVRGARGETQYF	TGTGCCAGTAGTGTGCGGGGGGCCCGGGGAGAGACCCAGTACTTC
TRBV29-1	TRBJ1-2	many	.	CSVEAGLRGYTF	TGCAGCGTTGAAGCGGGCCTACGTGGCTACACCTTC
TRBV12-5	TRBJ1-1	.	.	CASGLGGRNTEAFF	TGTGCTAGTGGCCTAGGGGGACGGAACACTGAAGCTTTCTTT
TRBV20-1	TRBJ1-2	few	.	CSARNGPYYGYTF	TGCAGTGCTAGGAACGGCCCATACTATGGCTACACCTTC